A single sample gave rise to the 29 T cell receptor beta chains below, sequenced in a study of monozygotic twins with inflammatory bowel disease. No DNA is given; TCRdb re-called the 5' RACE reads and lists each CDR3 protein once. The table gives nearly 450,000 distinct CDR3 sequences; the top ten clones make up about 2.6% of it. Sequencing used blood. These TCRs come from a human donor with ulcerative colitis or Crohn's disease, or a healthy co-twin of an affected twin (not recorded which).

V is TRBV10-3 and J is TRBJ2-3. Germline V lookup: CDR1 ENHRY, CDR2 SYGVKD. This CDR3 is 16 amino acids long. CDR3 in amino acids: CAISESFSPSTDTQYF.

The chain carries TRBV2 and TRBJ1-1. Germline values: CDR1 SNHLY, CDR2 FYNNEI. This CDR3 is built from 15 residues. The chain's CDR3 is CASSELGSWNTEAFF. Variable domain in full (rest from reference TRBV2 and TRBJ1-1): EPEVTQTPSHQVTQMGQEVILRCVPISNHLYFYWYRQILGQKVEFLVSFYNNEISEKSEIFDDQFSVERPDGSNFTLKIRSTKLEDSAMYFCASSELGSWNTEAFFGQGTRLTVV.

V gene TRBV20-1 combines with J gene TRBJ2-2; the D call from TCRdb, TRBD2, cannot be confirmed without DNA. CDR3 length: 14 residues. CDR1 is DFQATT and CDR2 is SNEGSKA in the germline V gene (reference sequence). The CDR3 sequence: CSALPGVDTGELFF.

CDR3 in amino acids: CASSQGFEAAGVSSDTQYF. The J gene is TRBJ2-3, the V gene TRBV6-1; with no DNA, the TCRdb D assignment of TRBD2 cannot be verified. Germline V gives CDR1 MNHNS, CDR2 SASEGT. CDR3 size: 19 residues.

This chain joins TRBV28 and TRBJ1-2; the TCRdb call, TRBD1, lacks DNA for checking. Germline lookup yields CDR1 MDHEN and CDR2 SYDVKM. There are 14 residues in the CDR3. CDR3 in amino acids: CASNLEGGYYGYTF.

The chain combines TRBV27 with TRBJ1-2. Germline V CDR1 and CDR2: MNHEY, SMNVEV (reference sequence). The CDR3 sequence is 14 residues long. The CDR3 protein is CASKERSSNYGYTF.

The chain employs TRBV5-1 and TRBJ2-2; TCRdb's assignment of TRBD1 cannot be checked, as there is no DNA. This CDR3 has 15 amino acids. Germline assignment: CDR1 SGHRS and CDR2 YFSETQ. CDR3 loop: CASSLGAGYTGELFF. The full variable domain, rest sourced from reference TRBV5-1 and TRBJ2-2, is KAGVTQTPRYLIKTRGQQVTLSCSPISGHRSVSWYQQTPGQGLQFLFEYFSETQRNKGNFPGRFSGRQFSNSRSEMNVSTLELGDSALYLCASSLGAGYTGELFFGEGSRLTVL.

The chain is built from TRBV5-1 and TRBJ2-3; the TRBD1 assignment by TCRdb is unverifiable without DNA. Germline lookup yields CDR1 SGHRS and CDR2 YFSETQ. The CDR3 contains 18 residues. The CDR3 spells CASSLTPGRHQETDTQYF.

The chain has TRBV7-2 and TRBJ2-1. The CDR3 has 11 residues. Germline V gives CDR1 SGHTA, CDR2 FQGNSA. CDR3 loop: CASNDYNEQFF.

The chain's CDR3 is CASSFGGSADTQYF. The V and J genes are TRBV5-1 and TRBJ2-3; TCRdb reports TRBD2, a call that lacks DNA to check it against. The CDR3 is 14 residues long. Germline V gene lookup returns CDR1 SGHRS and CDR2 YFSETQ.

V gene TRBV7-2 combines with J gene TRBJ1-1; TCRdb picks TRBD1, but there is no DNA to check that call. This CDR3 is 15 amino acids long. CDR1 is SGHTA, CDR2 FQGNSA, per germline. The CDR3: CASSPGQGFNTEAFF. Filled out from reference TRBV7-2 and TRBJ1-1, the complete variable domain reads GAGVSQSPSNKVTEKGKDVELRCDPISGHTALYWYRQSLGQGLEFLIYFQGNSAPDKSGLPSDRFSAERTGGSVSTLTIQRTQQEDSAVYLCASSPGQGFNTEAFFGQGTRLTVV.

The chain links TRBV5-1 to TRBJ1-2. The germline CDR1 and CDR2 sequences are SGHRS and YFSETQ. The CDR3 totals 15 residues. CDR3 sequence reads: CASSLDVGLNYGYTF.

The genes are TRBV6-5 and TRBJ2-1. The CDR3 length is 14 residues. Germline V gene data show CDR1 as MNHEY and CDR2 as SVGAGI. Here the CDR3 reads CASSSSSSYNEQFF.

The rearrangement uses TRBV28 and TRBJ1-5; TCRdb's D call, TRBD1, is unchecked because there is no DNA. This CDR3 contains 15 residues. Germline V gene sequence: CDR1 MDHEN, CDR2 SYDVKM. CDR3: CASSLGPGNNQPQHF.

V and J are TRBV29-1 and TRBJ1-2; as DNA is missing, the TRBD1 call by TCRdb cannot be tested. Germline values: CDR1 SQVTM, CDR2 ANQGSEA. CDR3 length: 16 amino acids. CDR3 amino acids: CSVSHSMWGAGYGYTF.

The chain recombines TRBV12-3 or TRBV12-4 with TRBJ2-5; with no DNA, the TCRdb D assignment of TRBD2 cannot be verified. This CDR3 region has 17 residues. This chain's CDR3 is CASSGWGGRATPETQYF.

The chain links TRBV6-1 to TRBJ2-1; TCRdb names TRBD1, which stays unverified in the absence of DNA. The CDR3 is 15 amino acids. The germline V gene has CDR1 MNHNS and CDR2 SASEGT. The CDR3 protein is CASSEWGGRFNEQFF.

The chain joins TRBV5-4 to TRBJ1-1. Germline V lookup: CDR1 SGHNT, CDR2 YYREEE (reference sequence). CDR3 length equals 15 residues. The CDR3 reads CASSSPSEMNTEAFF.

The V call is TRBV4-1, the J call TRBJ1-3. CDR1 and CDR2 (germline): MGHRA, YSYEKL. CDR3 length: 13 amino acids. CDR3 loop: CASSQDLGDTIYF.

The chain is built from TRBV4-1 and TRBJ1-3; TCRdb outputs TRBD1, but without DNA this stays unchecked. Per germline, CDR1 MGHRA and CDR2 YSYEKL. CDR3 length: 16 residues. CDR3 residues: CASSLTTGRTGNTIYF.

The chain uses TRBV4-1 and TRBJ1-6; TCRdb outputs TRBD1, but without DNA this stays unchecked. The CDR3 covers 15 residues. Looked up from germline, CDR1 is MGHRA and CDR2 is YSYEKL. The CDR3 loop is CASSLGGQGASPLHF.

The chain recombines TRBV20-1 with TRBJ2-7. CDR1 and CDR2 (germline): DFQATT, SNEGSKA (reference sequence). This CDR3 contains 12 residues. CDR3 residues: CSARDNSYEQYF.

This rearrangement joins TRBV3-1 to TRBJ1-1; TCRdb proposes TRBD1, but this gene call is untestable without DNA. Per the germline V gene, CDR1 is LGHDT and CDR2 is YNNKEL (reference sequence). The CDR3 runs to 14 residues. This CDR3 is CASSSPNGAVGAFF. Looking up the rest from reference TRBV3-1 and TRBJ1-1 gives the full variable domain: DTAVSQTPKYLVTQMGNDKSIKCEQNLGHDTMYWYKQDSKKFLKIMFSYNNKELIINETVPNRFSPKSPDKAHLNLHINSLELGDSAVYFCASSSPNGAVGAFFGQGTRLTVV.

This chain uses TRBV7-2 with TRBJ2-1; TCRdb's D call, TRBD1, is unchecked because there is no DNA. This CDR3 is 16 amino acids long. The V gene's germline CDR1 is SGHTA and CDR2 FQGNSA. CDR3 protein: CASSFLGQGASSEQFF.

This chain uses TRBV2 with TRBJ2-1; the D call of TRBD2 rests on TCRdb alone, since no DNA is present to check it. CDR1 and CDR2 from the germline V gene are SNHLY and FYNNEI. The CDR3 has 13 residues. The CDR3 protein is CASILAGVNEQFF.

The rearrangement joins TRBV4-3 to TRBJ1-1; TCRdb outputs TRBD1, but without DNA this stays unchecked. Germline values: CDR1 LGHNA, CDR2 YSLEER. The CDR3 extends over 16 amino acids. The chain's CDR3 is CASSQDPVRGDTEAFF.

V is TRBV5-4 and J is TRBJ1-1; TCRdb's D gene call, TRBD1, goes unchecked for lack of DNA. This CDR3 has 15 amino acids. The germline CDR1 and CDR2 sequences are SGHNT and YYREEE (reference sequence). CDR3 residues: CASSPQTGRNTEAFF.

V is TRBV9 and J is TRBJ1-3. The germline V gene has CDR1 SGDLS and CDR2 YYNGEE. This CDR3 is 15 amino acids long. This chain's CDR3 is CASSVNGGVGNTIYF.

The chain links TRBV12-3 or TRBV12-4 to TRBJ1-4; with no DNA, the TCRdb D assignment of TRBD1 cannot be verified. The CDR3 runs to 16 residues. The CDR3 loop is CASRREDRSSGEKLFF.